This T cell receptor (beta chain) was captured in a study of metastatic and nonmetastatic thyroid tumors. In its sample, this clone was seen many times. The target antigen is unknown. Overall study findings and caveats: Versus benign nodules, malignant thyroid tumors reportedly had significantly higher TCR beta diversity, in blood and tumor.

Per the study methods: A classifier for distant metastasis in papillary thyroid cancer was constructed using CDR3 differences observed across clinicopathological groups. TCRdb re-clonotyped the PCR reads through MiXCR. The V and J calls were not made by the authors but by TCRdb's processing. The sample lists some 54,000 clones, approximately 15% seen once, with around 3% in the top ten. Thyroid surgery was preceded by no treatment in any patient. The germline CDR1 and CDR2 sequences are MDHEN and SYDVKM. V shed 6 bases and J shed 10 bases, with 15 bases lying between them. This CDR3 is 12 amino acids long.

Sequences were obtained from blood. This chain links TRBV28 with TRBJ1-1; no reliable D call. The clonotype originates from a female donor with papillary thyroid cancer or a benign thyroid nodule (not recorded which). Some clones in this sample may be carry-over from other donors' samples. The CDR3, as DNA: TGTGCCAGCAGCCAAACCCGGACGGGAGCTTTCTTT. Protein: CASSQTRTGAFF.